These 22 T cell receptor beta chains came from one sample sequenced in a study of molecular identifiers for immune sequencing clone quantification. TCRdb processed the PCR reads anew with MiXCR; each CDR3 protein has one entry. The sample carries about 640,000 distinct CDR3 sequences, about 20% recorded once. Sequencing was carried out using naive CD8+ T cells from blood, with Jurkat cell RNA spiked in. Subset defined: FACS-sorted CD8+CD4-CCR7+CD45RA+ naive T cells. The receptors stem from a human donor in good health. Some libraries in this study had Jurkat cell RNA spiked in.

This clonotype was seen ten or more times. J is TRBJ1-1 and V is TRBV14; unclear D gene. Germline loops: CDR1 SGHDN, CDR2 FVKESK. V lost 1 base and J 4 bases, leaving 16 bases between the germline ends. The CDR3 has 16 amino acids. CDR3 in amino acids: CASSQGTVSWGTEAFF. DNA of the CDR3: TGTGCCAGCAGCCAAGGGACGGTCTCATGGGGCACTGAAGCTTTCTTT.

This clonotype was counted at least ten times. V is TRBV5-1 and J is TRBJ2-7; TRBD1 might be the D (5 bases). V lost 0 bases to trimming and J lost 0 bases, with 16 bases between them. This CDR3 region has 17 residues. Germline CDR1 reads SGHRS; CDR2 reads YFSETQ. CDR3 coding DNA: TGCGCCAGCAGCTTGGGAAGACAGATGTACAGCTCCTACGAGCAGTACTTC. This sequence encodes CASSLGRQMYSSYEQYF.

This clonotype was seen a few times. V usage is TRBV9 and J usage is TRBJ1-2, with D possibly TRBD1 on 5 matching bases. This CDR3 spans 16 amino acids. Per the germline V gene, CDR1 is SGDLS and CDR2 is YYNGEE. V shed 4 bases and J shed 6 bases, with 22 bases lying between them. CDR3 in DNA: TGTGCCAGCAGCTCTCCCCCGGGGACGTACGACAATGGCTACACCTTC. Encoded protein: CASSSPPGTYDNGYTF. Full variable domain (rest looked up from reference TRBV9 and TRBJ1-2): DSGVTQTPKHLITATGQRVTLRCSPRSGDLSVYWYQQSLDQGLQFLIQYYNGEERAKGNILERFSAQQFPDLHSELNLSSLELGDSALYFCASSSPPGTYDNGYTFGSGTRLTVV.

J is TRBJ2-5 and V is TRBV12-3 or TRBV12-4, with TRBD1 matching 9 bases. V was clipped by 3 bases and J by 4 bases; unmatched bases: 15. This CDR3 region has 18 residues. The CDR3 nucleotides are TGTGCCAGCAGTTTCTTTCTCCACCGGGACAGGGATGTAGAGACCCAGTACTTC. The encoded protein is CASSFFLHRDRDVETQYF.

The gene calls are TRBV6-2 or TRBV6-3 and TRBJ1-5; 7 positions agree with TRBD1. Germline V CDR1 and CDR2: MNHEY, SVGEGT. This CDR3 comprises 15 residues. V lost 9 bases to trimming and J lost 2 bases; unmatched junction nucleotides: 10. DNA for the CDR3: TGTGCCAGTGGGGACAGCCCATGGGGCAATCAGCCCCAGCATTTT. The encoded protein is CASGDSPWGNQPQHF.

V and J are TRBV11-2 and TRBJ2-3; the D gene is possibly TRBD1 (5 bases). CDR3 length equals 15 residues. V lost 5 bases to trimming and J lost 7 bases, with 19 bases between them. Looked up from germline, CDR1 is SGHAT and CDR2 is FQNNGV. CDR3 DNA sequence: TGTGCCAGCAGCCCGCGACAAGGGGCAACTAATACGCAGTATTTT. It encodes CASSPRQGATNTQYF.

In regard to this clonotype: Given a much more abundant clone one base away, this may be a read error. The CDR3 does not close with the conserved phenylalanine or tryptophan, likely indicating a read error. The V call is TRBV27, the J call TRBJ1-1; D gene unclear. Germline CDR1 reads MNHEY; CDR2 reads SMNVEV (reference sequence). The CDR3 is made up of 14 amino acids. V was clipped by 5 bases and J by 2 bases, with 12 bases between them. CDR3 protein: CASSSPVFNTEAFL. CDR3 coding DNA: TGTGCCAGCAGTAGCCCGGTCTTTAACACTGAAGCTTTCCTT.

V gene TRBV28 combines with J gene TRBJ2-2, with 9 bases aligning to TRBD1. V trimming: 2 bases; J trimming: 8 bases; junction bases outside the gene matches: 9. The CDR3 extends over 16 amino acids. The germline CDR1 and CDR2 sequences are MDHEN and SYDVKM. CDR3 in DNA: TGTGCCAGCAGTTTAGAGGGGGACAGGGTCCGAGGGGAGCTGTTTTTT. This encodes CASSLEGDRVRGELFF.

This clonotype was seen more than once but under ten times. The chain uses TRBV10-2 and TRBJ2-3; the match to TRBD1 covers 9 bases. CDR3 length: 16 amino acids. Looked up from germline, CDR1 is WSHSY and CDR2 is SAAADI. J was trimmed by 2 bases and V by 4 bases; bases with no gene match: 7. The CDR3 nucleotides are TGCGCCAGCAGTGCCGGGACAGGGAAGGACACAGATACGCAGTATTTT. Protein product: CASSAGTGKDTDTQYF.

This clonotype was counted only a few times. The CDR3 reads CATSRVGGQAYNEQFF. The DNA for the CDR3 is TGTGCCACCAGCAGAGTGGGGGGACAGGCCTACAATGAGCAGTTCTTC. The rearrangement joins TRBV15 to TRBJ2-1; 8 bases map to TRBD1. Losses at the gene ends were 1 base for V and 2 bases for J; bases not matched to a gene: 4. Germline assignment: CDR1 LNHNV and CDR2 YYDKDF (reference sequence). The CDR3 is 16 residues long.

This clonotype has a handful of counts. This sequence joins TRBV15 and TRBJ1-5; tentatively, D is TRBD1 (5 bases). The CDR3 runs 17 residues. Germline V gene data show CDR1 as LNHNV and CDR2 as YYDKDF (reference sequence). The V gene lost 0 bases and the J gene lost 0 bases, with 12 bases spanning the gap. The DNA for the CDR3 is TGTGCCACCAGCAGAGATTCGGACATCTATAGCAATCAGCCCCAGCATTTT. This sequence encodes CATSRDSDIYSNQPQHF.

Comment on this clonotype: A much larger clone differs from this one at a single base, so this may be a read error. The conserved phenylalanine or tryptophan is not found at the CDR3 terminus, so this likely reflects a read error. The chain links TRBV4-3 to TRBJ2-3; D remains ambiguous. Per germline, CDR1 LGHNA and CDR2 YSLEER. V gave up 1 base and J gave up 0 bases, with 11 bases separating them. The CDR3 spans 16 residues. The CDR3 sequence is CASSQGGATSTDTQYL. For the CDR3, the DNA is TGCGCCAGCAGCCAAGGAGGTGCAACTAGCACAGATACGCAGTATCTT.

In its sample, this clonotype was seen a few times. This CDR3 is CASSTGTGMNTEAFF. The CDR3 coding sequence is TGTGCCAGCAGCACTGGGACAGGAATGAACACTGAAGCTTTCTTT. V and J are TRBV6-5 and TRBJ1-1; 8 bases match TRBD1. Germline lookup yields CDR1 MNHEY and CDR2 SVGAGI. V was clipped by 6 bases and J by 0 bases; unmatched bases: 6. This CDR3 contains 15 residues.

At least ten counts were recorded for this clonotype. The V gene is TRBV13, the J gene TRBJ2-3, with D hard to call. Trimming pared 2 bases from V and 4 bases from J, leaving 4 bases between. This CDR3 is built from 12 residues. CDR1 is PRHDT and CDR2 is FYEKMQ in the germline V gene (reference sequence). CDR3 sequence reads: CASSLTSDTQYF. The CDR3 bases are TGTGCCAGCAGCTTAACATCAGATACGCAGTATTTT.

Comment on this clonotype: Only one base separates this from a far larger clonotype, so it likely reflects a read error. The chain carries TRBV9 and TRBJ2-7, with TRBD2 identical over 8 bases. CDR1 and CDR2 (germline): SGDLS, YYNGEE. This CDR3 is built from 13 residues. CDR3 in amino acids: CAGSAGTSYEQYF. The CDR3 region has the DNA TGTGCCGGCAGCGCCGGGACTAGCTACGAGCAGTACTTC.

Details on this clonotype: A single base separates this from a much larger clone, so it may be a read error. This is likely a read error, given that the CDR3 carries no conserved phenylalanine or tryptophan at its end. The chain combines TRBV28 with TRBJ1-4; the D is unclear. Deletions cut 6 bases from V and 5 bases from J, with 13 bases between. The germline V gene encodes CDR1 MDHEN and CDR2 SYDVKM. There are 14 residues in the CDR3. This chain's CDR3 is CASSQPETNEKLFI. CDR3 nucleotides: TGTGCCAGCAGCCAGCCGGAGACCAATGAAAAACTGTTTATT.

This clonotype came up a few times. This chain connects TRBV19 to TRBJ2-7; TRBD1 matches 11 bases. Germline V gene lookup returns CDR1 LNHDA and CDR2 SQIVND (reference sequence). The CDR3 is 17 residues long. After removal of 3 bases from V and 4 bases from J, the junction contained 11 bases not matched to a gene. CDR3 residues: CASSIGAGTGGKYEQYF. As DNA, the CDR3 is TGTGCCAGTAGTATCGGTGCCGGGACAGGGGGAAAGTACGAGCAGTACTTC.

This clonotype was detected a few times. The rearrangement joins TRBV14 to TRBJ1-6; 9 nucleotides line up with TRBD1. V was pared by 4 bases and J by 10 bases, with 5 bases of the junction left unmatched. CDR3 size: 14 residues. Germline CDR1 and CDR2: SGHDN and FVKESK. In DNA, the CDR3 is TGTGCCAGCAGCCCGGGACAGGGAGGATCACCCCTCCACTTT. This codes for CASSPGQGGSPLHF.

This clonotype has only a few counts. The genes are TRBV20-1 and TRBJ2-2; no reliable D call. The CDR3 has 14 amino acids. With 8 bases removed from V and 3 bases from J, the gap between germline ends came to 16 bases. Germline CDR1 reads DFQATT; CDR2 reads SNEGSKA (reference sequence). The CDR3 sequence: CSKIQSRDTGELFF. CDR3 coding DNA: TGCAGTAAAATCCAGAGCAGAGACACCGGGGAGCTGTTTTTT.

For this clonotype: The CDR3 does not close with the conserved phenylalanine or tryptophan, likely indicating a read error. CDR3 region: CASSLVSGNGELFS. The CDR3 DNA is TGTGCCAGCAGTTTAGTCTCAGGGAACGGGGAGCTGTTTTCT. The chain is built from TRBV12-3 or TRBV12-4 and TRBJ2-2, with a tentative D call TRBD1 (5 bases). Trimming cost V 1 base and J 7 bases, with 10 bases left between them. This CDR3 spans 14 amino acids.

The table lists this clonotype with a count of one. A much larger clone lies one base from this, so it may be a read error. The rearrangement links TRBV5-3 to TRBJ1-3, with no clear D. TRBV5-3 is placed among ORFs of uncertain function. The CDR3 has 12 residues. DNA of the CDR3: TGTGCGGGGAGCGGCTCTGGAAACACCATATCTTTT. Its translation: CAGSGSGNTISF.

This clonotype was seen repeatedly, ten times or more. The chain has TRBV6-5 and TRBJ1-1, with a possible D match to TRBD1 (5 bases). Trimming removed 6 bases at V and 5 bases at J, with 16 bases between. Germline CDR1 MNHEY, CDR2 SVGAGI. The CDR3 sequence is 14 residues long. The DNA of the CDR3 is TGTGCCAGCAGCCTCGTGGGGGGTCAGACTGAAGCTTTCTTT. Translating gives CASSLVGGQTEAFF.